This T cell receptor (beta chain) was documented in a study of CD8 T cells in ankylosing spondylitis. Study-wide results and caveats: Disease-linked clones bore a CD8+ phenotype, appearing relatively rarely in peripheral blood.

This clonotype showed up many times. Its specificity is unknown. MiXCR, run by TCRdb on the 5' RACE reads, gives a single entry per CDR3 protein. The table records some 54,000 distinct CDR3 sequences, about 7% of them present only once. Germline assignment: CDR1 MRHNA and CDR2 SNTAGT. CDR3 length: 13 amino acids. J was trimmed by 5 bases and V by 2 bases; bases with no gene match: 1. This clonotype was obtained from a female donor with ankylosing spondylitis or in good health (not recorded which). The chain is built from TRBV6-4 and TRBJ1-2; 8 nucleotides agree with TRBD1. Sequenced sample: blood, either unsorted or a sorted T cell fraction (not recorded which). CDR3 residues: CASSDDRGYGYTF. The CDR3 nucleotides are TGTGCCAGCAGTGACGACAGGGGTTATGGCTACACCTTC.